This passage covers 25 T cell receptor beta chains from one sample sequenced in a study of cytomegalovirus exposure and HLA in healthy donors. Primers included in the PCR were 60 Vbeta and 13 Jbeta primers. Some clones are missing from TCRdb's copy, which holds only in-frame ones; the method was immunoSEQ multiplex PCR. Of about 73,000 clones in the sample, 65% to 85% were seen once. The sequencing sample was made of PBMCs. The receptors come from a man aged 65 to 85 in good health and CMV-seronegative.

This chain connects TRBV7-2 to TRBJ1-4; perhaps TRBD1 as D (5 bases). Trimming took off 4 bases at V and 2 bases at J, with 8 bases between the two ends. The CDR3 runs to 14 residues. From germline, CDR1 is SGHTA and CDR2 FQGNSA. The CDR3 nucleotides are TGTGCCAGCAGCTCGGGACTGACTAATGAAAAACTGTTTTTT. Translated, it gives CASSSGLTNEKLFF.

The chain links TRBV5-1 to TRBJ2-5; unclear D gene. Trimming pared 0 bases from V and 11 bases from J, leaving 14 bases between. The CDR3 contains 13 residues. Germline-derived CDR1 and CDR2 are SGHRS and YFSETQ. CDR3 in amino acids: CASSLGQVFEQYF. CDR3 nucleotides: TGCGCCAGCAGCTTGGGCCAGGTCTTTGAGCAGTACTTC.

This clone showed up just once. The same CDR3 also results from other DNA sequences found in this sample. V is TRBV7-2 and J is TRBJ2-7; D gene unclear. Germline-derived CDR1 and CDR2 are SGHTA and FQGNSA. Trimming shortened V by 2 bases and J by 2 bases, and 4 bases separated the two germline ends. CDR3 size: 12 residues. In DNA, the CDR3 is TGTGCCAGCAGCTTATCAACCTACGAGCAGTACTTC. It yields the protein CASSLSTYEQYF.

The chain links TRBV10-3 to TRBJ1-1, with D hard to call. This CDR3 region has 12 residues. CDR1 is ENHRY and CDR2 is SYGVKD in the germline V gene. Trimming removed 5 bases at V and 4 bases at J, with 8 bases between. CDR3 residues: CAISQTTTEAFF. The CDR3 DNA follows: TGTGCCATCAGTCAAACTACCACTGAAGCTTTCTTT.

The rearrangement links TRBV19 to TRBJ1-1; maybe TRBD1 (6 bases). The V gene's germline CDR1 is LNHDA and CDR2 SQIVND (reference sequence). The length of the CDR3 is 15 residues. The ends were cut back, 5 bases at V and 0 bases at J, with 13 bases in the middle. In DNA, the CDR3 is TGTGCCAGTAGTCCTAGGACAGCGATGAACACTGAAGCTTTCTTT. Amino acids: CASSPRTAMNTEAFF.

The chain has TRBV5-6 and TRBJ2-1; tentatively, D is TRBD2 (5 bases). Looked up from germline, CDR1 is SGHDT and CDR2 is YYEEEE. This CDR3 has 15 amino acids. The ends were cut back, 5 bases at V and 0 bases at J, with 12 bases in the middle. The CDR3 region is CASSTRPSSYNEQFF. CDR3 nucleotide sequence: TGTGCCAGCAGTACTAGACCGAGCTCCTACAATGAGCAGTTCTTC.

This chain links TRBV5-1 with TRBJ1-3, with 9 bases fitting TRBD1. V lost 0 bases and J lost 3; bases outside the gene matches: 7. Germline values: CDR1 SGHRS, CDR2 YFSETQ. The CDR3 loop spans 17 amino acids. In DNA, the CDR3 is TGCGCCAGCAGCTTGGCCGTCGGACAGGGGTTTGGAAACACCATATATTTT. Its protein product is CASSLAVGQGFGNTIYF.

This clone was seen a handful of times. The V and J genes are TRBV7-8 and TRBJ1-1; TRBD1 aligns across 7 bases. This CDR3 is 15 amino acids long. CDR1 and CDR2 from the germline V gene are SGHVS and FQNEAQ. V trimming: 5 bases; J trimming: 1 base; junction bases outside the gene matches: 7. CDR3 DNA: TGTGCCAGCAGCGCGCGACAGGGACCGAACACTGAAGCTTTCTTT. It codes for CASSARQGPNTEAFF.

V and J are TRBV6-1 and TRBJ1-3, with D possibly matching TRBD1 (5 bases). CDR3 length: 18 residues. Per germline, CDR1 MNHNS and CDR2 SASEGT. V dropped 0 bases and J dropped 1 base, with 16 bases sitting between them. Written as DNA, the CDR3 is TGTGCCAGCAGTGAAGCGTTCGGCAGGGTGACTTCTGGAAACACCATATATTTT. Its translation is CASSEAFGRVTSGNTIYF.

This chain's CDR3 is CASSQRGQGSEKLFF. The CDR3 DNA is TGTGCCAGCAGCCAAAGGGGACAGGGTTCTGAAAAACTGTTTTTT. V gene TRBV28 combines with J gene TRBJ1-4; 9 nucleotides agree with TRBD1. The germline V gene has CDR1 MDHEN and CDR2 SYDVKM. The CDR3 contains 15 residues. Trimming at V came to 6 bases and at J to 7 bases, leaving 9 bases not matched to a gene.

The J gene is TRBJ2-5, the V gene TRBV6-6, with D maybe TRBD2 (5 bases). The J call is uncertain, as TRBJ2-7 better fits the DNA end. The germline V gene encodes CDR1 MNHNY and CDR2 SVGAGI (reference sequence). This CDR3 is 15 amino acids long. The DNA for the CDR3 is TGTGCCAGCAGTCCGAGGGTAGCAGCTTCCTACGAGCAGTACTTC. Protein product: CASSPRVAASYEQYF.

The rearrangement uses TRBV6-5 and TRBJ2-7; TRBD1 agrees at 7 bases. V lost 6 bases, J lost 1 base, and 3 bases stayed unmatched. CDR1 and CDR2 (germline): MNHEY, SVGAGI. The CDR3 totals 13 residues. CDR3 region: CASRPTGSYEQYF. The CDR3 DNA follows: TGTGCCAGCAGGCCGACAGGGTCCTACGAGCAGTACTTC.

The chain joins TRBV6-1 to TRBJ2-5, with 7 bases identical to TRBD2. The CDR3 runs 14 residues. Germline V CDR1 and CDR2: MNHNS, SASEGT. V was clipped by 10 bases and J by 5 bases; unmatched bases: 13. The CDR3 region has the DNA TGTGCCACCAGAGATATTGTACTAGCGGAGACCCAGTACTTC. The encoded protein is CATRDIVLAETQYF.

Note on this clone: One end of the junction is discordant with germline, which a read error may explain. The CDR3 DNA reads TGTTCCAGCAGCTTAGCGCTAACAGGCGGCGATGGCTACACCTTC. It yields the protein CSSSLALTGGDGYTF. This chain uses TRBV7-9 with TRBJ1-2, with TRBD1 as a possible D gene (5 bases). The CDR3 runs to 15 residues. CDR1 is SEHNR, CDR2 FQNEAQ, per germline (reference sequence). The complete variable domain, with remaining parts taken from reference TRBV7-9 and TRBJ1-2, reads DTGVSQNPRHKITKRGQNVTFRCDPISEHNRLYWYRQTLGQGPEFLTYFQNEAQLEKSRLLSDRFSAERPKGSFSTLEIQRTEQGDSAMYLCSSSLALTGGDGYTFGSGTRLTVV.

The V call is TRBV9, the J call TRBJ2-1, with D perhaps TRBD2 (5 bases). Germline V gene sequence: CDR1 SGDLS, CDR2 YYNGEE. CDR3 length: 15 amino acids. V was clipped by 0 bases and J by 9 bases, with 16 bases between them. The CDR3 coding sequence is TGTGCCAGCAGCGTAGCCAATAGCGAGAAGGGTGAGCAGTTCTTC. Translated, it gives CASSVANSEKGEQFF.

The genes are TRBV6-5 and TRBJ1-2; the match to TRBD1 covers 7 bases. V trimming: 5 bases; J trimming: 2 bases; junction bases outside the gene matches: 5. This CDR3 contains 14 residues. CDR1 is MNHEY and CDR2 is SVGAGI in the germline V gene. This chain's CDR3 is CASSRQGENYGYTF. The CDR3 DNA follows: TGTGCCAGCAGTCGACAGGGTGAGAACTATGGCTACACCTTC.

A few counts support this clone. The chain combines TRBV21-1 with TRBJ1-5; the DNA was not used to check the table's D call, TRBD1. TRBV21-1 is a pseudogene. The CDR3 consists of 17 residues. DNA for the CDR3: TGTGCCAGCAGCAAAGGCGACGCAGGGGTAAAAAATCAGCCCCAGCATTTT. Translation: CASSKGDAGVKNQPQHF.

The count of this clone is one. The rearrangement joins TRBV18 to TRBJ1-5; D might be TRBD1 (6 bases). Trimming pared 4 bases from V and 7 bases from J, leaving 20 bases between. This CDR3 region has 16 residues. Germline V gene data show CDR1 as KGHSH and CDR2 as LQKENI. CDR3 DNA: TGTGCCAGCTCACTTAGTGGCTCAGGGGTGCGGCAGCCCCAGCATTTT. Its translation: CASSLSGSGVRQPQHF.

This chain connects TRBV27 to TRBJ2-7; 7 bases align to TRBD2. There are 15 residues in the CDR3. Trimming took 0 bases from V and 2 from J; bases not matched to a gene: 4. Germline assignment: CDR1 MNHEY and CDR2 SMNVEV (reference sequence). The CDR3: CASSLSGGGPYEQYF. The CDR3 nucleotides read TGTGCCAGCAGTTTATCGGGGGGAGGGCCCTACGAGCAGTACTTC.

This clone showed up just a few times. The rearrangement uses TRBV7-2 and TRBJ1-5; possible D gene TRBD1, 6 bases. The CDR3 runs 15 residues. V was shortened by 1 base and J by 4 bases, with 11 bases between the two germline ends. CDR1 and CDR2 (germline): SGHTA, FQGNSA. CDR3 in amino acids: CASSLDRQGNQPQHF. CDR3 coding DNA: TGTGCCAGCAGCTTAGACCGGCAGGGGAATCAGCCCCAGCATTTT.

The CDR3 DNA reads TGCGCCAGCAGCACCGGGACAGGGATAGAGACCCAGTACTTC. This gives the protein CASSTGTGIETQYF. The V call is TRBV5-1, the J call TRBJ2-5; 9 nucleotides agree with TRBD1. From germline, CDR1 is SGHRS and CDR2 YFSETQ. V was pared by 4 bases and J by 4 bases, with 5 bases of the junction left unmatched. The CDR3 has 14 amino acids.

A single count supports this clone. V usage is TRBV13 and J usage is TRBJ1-4; unclear D gene. The V gene lost 1 base and the J gene lost 3 bases, with 3 bases spanning the gap. The CDR3 has 13 amino acids. The germline CDR1 and CDR2 sequences are PRHDT and FYEKMQ (reference sequence). Written as DNA, the CDR3 is TGTGCCAGCAGCTTAGCATCTAATGAAAAACTGTTTTTT. Translating it yields CASSLASNEKLFF.

J is TRBJ2-7 and V is TRBV5-1; D gene ambiguous. Germline V CDR1 and CDR2: SGHRS, YFSETQ. This CDR3 has 15 residues. Trimming cost V 0 bases and J 3 bases, with 13 bases left between them. CDR3: CASSLAPTGGYEQYF. The CDR3 bases are TGCGCCAGCAGCTTGGCCCCGACGGGTGGCTACGAGCAGTACTTC.

V is TRBV7-9 and J is TRBJ2-1; 11 nucleotides agree with TRBD1. V gave up 6 bases and J gave up 8 bases; unmatched junction bases: 15. The CDR3 covers 17 residues. Germline loops: CDR1 SEHNR, CDR2 FQNEAQ (reference sequence). CDR3 DNA sequence: TGTGCCAGCAGACCCAGAGGCCTCGGGACAGGGGGGGATGAGCAGTTCTTC. This codes for CASRPRGLGTGGDEQFF. Filled out from reference TRBV7-9 and TRBJ2-1, the complete variable domain reads DTGVSQNPRHKITKRGQNVTFRCDPISEHNRLYWYRQTLGQGPEFLTYFQNEAQLEKSRLLSDRFSAERPKGSFSTLEIQRTEQGDSAMYLCASRPRGLGTGGDEQFFGPGTRLTVL.

The rearrangement uses TRBV6-1 and TRBJ2-3, with 7 bases aligning to TRBD1. V lost 6 bases and J lost 8; bases outside the gene matches: 8. The CDR3 contains 13 residues. Per the germline V gene, CDR1 is MNHNS and CDR2 is SASEGT. Here the CDR3 reads CASRVTGPSTQYF. CDR3 nucleotide sequence: TGTGCCAGCAGAGTGACAGGGCCAAGTACGCAGTATTTT.